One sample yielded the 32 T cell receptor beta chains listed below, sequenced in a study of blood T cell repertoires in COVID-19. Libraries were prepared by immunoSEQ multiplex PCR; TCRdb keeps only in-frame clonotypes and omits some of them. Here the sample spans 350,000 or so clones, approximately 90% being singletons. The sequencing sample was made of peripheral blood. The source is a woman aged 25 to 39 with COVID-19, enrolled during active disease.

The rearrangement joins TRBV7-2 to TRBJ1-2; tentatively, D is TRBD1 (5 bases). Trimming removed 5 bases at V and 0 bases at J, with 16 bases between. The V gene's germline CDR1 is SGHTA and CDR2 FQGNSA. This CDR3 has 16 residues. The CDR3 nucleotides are TGTGCCAGCAGCACCATACCGGGACTGACTAACTATGGCTACACCTTC. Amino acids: CASSTIPGLTNYGYTF.

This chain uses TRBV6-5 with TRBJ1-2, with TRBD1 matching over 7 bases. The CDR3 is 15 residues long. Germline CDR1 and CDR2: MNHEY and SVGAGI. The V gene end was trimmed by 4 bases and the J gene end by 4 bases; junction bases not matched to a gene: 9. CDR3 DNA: TGTGCCAGCAGTTTATCTCCGGGACAGACCTATGGCTACACCTTC. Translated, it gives CASSLSPGQTYGYTF.

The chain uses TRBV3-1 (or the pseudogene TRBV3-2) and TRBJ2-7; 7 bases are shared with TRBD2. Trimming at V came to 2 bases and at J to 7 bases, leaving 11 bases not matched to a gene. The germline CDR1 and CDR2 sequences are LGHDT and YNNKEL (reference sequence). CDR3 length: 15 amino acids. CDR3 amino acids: CASSQLTLRGIEQYV. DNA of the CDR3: TGTGCCAGCAGCCAACTTACTTTGCGGGGGATTGAGCAGTACGTC.

The CDR3 loop reads CASSPTGVRGTEAFF. Here the CDR3 DNA reads TGTGCCAGCAGCCCTACAGGGGTTCGGGGCACTGAAGCTTTCTTT. The rearrangement links TRBV7-3 to TRBJ1-1, with 7 bases identical to TRBD1. CDR1 is SGHTA and CDR2 is FQGTGA in the germline V gene. With 5 bases clipped from V and 4 bases from J, the junction kept 10 bases outside the gene matches. The CDR3 extends over 15 amino acids.

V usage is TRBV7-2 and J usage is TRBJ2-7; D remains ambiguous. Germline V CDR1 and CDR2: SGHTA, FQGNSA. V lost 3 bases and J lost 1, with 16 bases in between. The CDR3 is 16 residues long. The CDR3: CASSLVAVSESYEQYF. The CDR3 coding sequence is TGTGCCAGCAGCTTGGTAGCTGTCAGCGAGTCCTACGAGCAGTACTTC.

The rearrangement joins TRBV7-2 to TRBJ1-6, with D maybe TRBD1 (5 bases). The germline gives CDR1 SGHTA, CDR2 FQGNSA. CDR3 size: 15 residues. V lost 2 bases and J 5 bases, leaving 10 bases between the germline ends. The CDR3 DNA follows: TGTGCCAGCAGCTTAACAGGCGGTCATAATTCACCCCTCCACTTT. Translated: CASSLTGGHNSPLHF. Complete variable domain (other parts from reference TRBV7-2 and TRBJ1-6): GAGVSQSPSNKVTEKGKDVELRCDPISGHTALYWYRQSLGQGLEFLIYFQGNSAPDKSGLPSDRFSAERTGGSVSTLTIQRTQQEDSAVYLCASSLTGGHNSPLHFGNGTRLTVT.

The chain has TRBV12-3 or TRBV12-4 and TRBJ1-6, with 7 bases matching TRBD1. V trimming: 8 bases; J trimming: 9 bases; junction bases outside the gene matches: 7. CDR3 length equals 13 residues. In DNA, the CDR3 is TGTGCCAGCGGGGGACAGCCAATTTCACCCCTCCACTTT. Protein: CASGGQPISPLHF.

CDR3 region: CASSSRGQGFDGYTF. The CDR3 coding sequence is TGTGCCAGCAGTTCCCGAGGACAGGGTTTCGATGGCTACACCTTC. The chain couples TRBV28 to TRBJ1-2, with 8 bases matching TRBD1. The CDR3 has 15 amino acids. The V gene end was trimmed by 4 bases and the J gene end by 6 bases; junction bases not matched to a gene: 10. Germline CDR1 is MDHEN and CDR2 is SYDVKM.

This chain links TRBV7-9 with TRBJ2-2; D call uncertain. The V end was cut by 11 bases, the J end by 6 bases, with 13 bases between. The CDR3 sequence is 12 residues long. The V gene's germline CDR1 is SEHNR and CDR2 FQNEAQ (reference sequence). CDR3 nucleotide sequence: TGTGCCGCTCCTAGTTTCTCCGGGGAGCTGTTTTTT. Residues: CAAPSFSGELFF. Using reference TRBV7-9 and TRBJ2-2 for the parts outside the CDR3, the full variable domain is DTGVSQNPRHKITKRGQNVTFRCDPISEHNRLYWYRQTLGQGPEFLTYFQNEAQLEKSRLLSDRFSAERPKGSFSTLEIQRTEQGDSAMYLCAAPSFSGELFFGEGSRLTVL.

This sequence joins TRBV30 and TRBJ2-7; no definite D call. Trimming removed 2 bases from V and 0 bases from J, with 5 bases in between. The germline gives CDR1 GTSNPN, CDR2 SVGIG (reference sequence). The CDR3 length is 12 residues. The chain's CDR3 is CAWSQISYEQYF. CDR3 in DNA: TGTGCCTGGAGTCAGATCTCCTACGAGCAGTACTTC.

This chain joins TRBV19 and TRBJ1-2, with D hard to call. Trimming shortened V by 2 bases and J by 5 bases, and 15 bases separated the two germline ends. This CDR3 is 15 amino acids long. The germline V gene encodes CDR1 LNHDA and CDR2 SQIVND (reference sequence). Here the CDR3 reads CASSIPTDYWYGYTF. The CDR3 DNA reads TGTGCCAGTAGTATACCGACTGACTATTGGTATGGCTACACCTTC.

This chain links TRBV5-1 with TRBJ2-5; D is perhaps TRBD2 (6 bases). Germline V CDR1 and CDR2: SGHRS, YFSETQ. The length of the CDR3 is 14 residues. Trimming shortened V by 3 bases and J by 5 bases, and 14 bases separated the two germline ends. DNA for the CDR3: TGCGCCAGCAGCTCGGGGACTGCGTCCGAGACCCAGTACTTC. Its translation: CASSSGTASETQYF. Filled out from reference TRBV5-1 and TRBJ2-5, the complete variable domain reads KAGVTQTPRYLIKTRGQQVTLSCSPISGHRSVSWYQQTPGQGLQFLFEYFSETQRNKGNFPGRFSGRQFSNSRSEMNVSTLELGDSALYLCASSSGTASETQYFGPGTRLLVL.

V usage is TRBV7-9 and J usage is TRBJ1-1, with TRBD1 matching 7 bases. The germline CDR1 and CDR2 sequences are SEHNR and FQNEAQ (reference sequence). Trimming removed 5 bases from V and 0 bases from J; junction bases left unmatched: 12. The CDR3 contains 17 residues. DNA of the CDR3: TGTGCCAGCAGCCATACAGGGGTCTCGTTAATGAACACTGAAGCTTTCTTT. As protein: CASSHTGVSLMNTEAFF.

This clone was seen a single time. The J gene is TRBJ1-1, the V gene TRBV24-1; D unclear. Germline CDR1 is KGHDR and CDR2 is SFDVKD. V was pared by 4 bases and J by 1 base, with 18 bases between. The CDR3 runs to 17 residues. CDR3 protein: CATSDSGIRKENTEAFF. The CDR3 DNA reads TGTGCCACCAGTGACTCGGGGATTCGAAAAGAGAACACTGAAGCTTTCTTT.

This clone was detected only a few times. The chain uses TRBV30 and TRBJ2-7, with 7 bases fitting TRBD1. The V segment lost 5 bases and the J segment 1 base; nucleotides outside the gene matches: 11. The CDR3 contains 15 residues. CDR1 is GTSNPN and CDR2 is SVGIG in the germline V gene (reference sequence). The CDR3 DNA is TGTGCCTGGGCCCAGGGAACAGGGGAGTCCTACGAGCAGTACTTC. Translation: CAWAQGTGESYEQYF.

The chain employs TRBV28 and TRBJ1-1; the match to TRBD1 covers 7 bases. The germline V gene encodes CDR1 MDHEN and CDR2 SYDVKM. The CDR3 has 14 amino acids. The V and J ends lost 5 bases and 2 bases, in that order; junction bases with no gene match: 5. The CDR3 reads CASSLTGVNTEAFF. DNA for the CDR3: TGTGCCAGCAGTCTTACAGGGGTTAACACTGAAGCTTTCTTT.

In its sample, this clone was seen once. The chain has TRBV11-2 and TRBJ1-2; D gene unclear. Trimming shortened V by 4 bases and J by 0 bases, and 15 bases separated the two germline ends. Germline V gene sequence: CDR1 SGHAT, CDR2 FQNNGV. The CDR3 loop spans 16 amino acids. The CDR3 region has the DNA TGTGCCAGCAGCTACCTTACGGCGGCAGCTAACTATGGCTACACCTTC. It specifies CASSYLTAAANYGYTF.

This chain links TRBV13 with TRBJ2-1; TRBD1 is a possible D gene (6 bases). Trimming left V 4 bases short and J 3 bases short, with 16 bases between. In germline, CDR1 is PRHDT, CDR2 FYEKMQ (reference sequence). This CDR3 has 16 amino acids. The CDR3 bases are TGTGCCAGCAGCTCTCAAGACAGGTCAAACTACAATGAGCAGTTCTTC. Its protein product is CASSSQDRSNYNEQFF.

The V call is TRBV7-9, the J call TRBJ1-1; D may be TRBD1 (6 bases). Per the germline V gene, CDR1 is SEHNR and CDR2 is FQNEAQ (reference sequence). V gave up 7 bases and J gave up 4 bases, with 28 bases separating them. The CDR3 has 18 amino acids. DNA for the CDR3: TGTGCCAGCATCCGGCTTGTGGGGGCAGGGGAGAGGGGCACTGAAGCTTTCTTT. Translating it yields CASIRLVGAGERGTEAFF.

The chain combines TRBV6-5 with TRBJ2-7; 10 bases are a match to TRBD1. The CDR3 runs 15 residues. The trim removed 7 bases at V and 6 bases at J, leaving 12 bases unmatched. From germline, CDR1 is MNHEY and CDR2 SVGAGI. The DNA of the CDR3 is TGTGCCAGCAACCCTTCCGGGACAGGGGCGCGCGAGCAGTACTTC. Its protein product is CASNPSGTGAREQYF.

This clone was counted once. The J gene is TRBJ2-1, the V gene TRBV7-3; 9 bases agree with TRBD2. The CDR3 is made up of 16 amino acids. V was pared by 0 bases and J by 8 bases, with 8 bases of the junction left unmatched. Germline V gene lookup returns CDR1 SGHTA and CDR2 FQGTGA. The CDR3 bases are TGTGCCAGCAGCTTAACCCCGCTAGCGGGGTGGGATGAGCAGTTCTTC. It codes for CASSLTPLAGWDEQFF.

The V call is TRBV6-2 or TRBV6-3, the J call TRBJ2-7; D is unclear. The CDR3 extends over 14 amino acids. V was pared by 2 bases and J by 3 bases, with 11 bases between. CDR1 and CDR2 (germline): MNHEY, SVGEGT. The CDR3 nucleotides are TGTGCCAGCAGTTACAGGTTACAGTTCTACGAGCAGTACTTC. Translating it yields CASSYRLQFYEQYF.

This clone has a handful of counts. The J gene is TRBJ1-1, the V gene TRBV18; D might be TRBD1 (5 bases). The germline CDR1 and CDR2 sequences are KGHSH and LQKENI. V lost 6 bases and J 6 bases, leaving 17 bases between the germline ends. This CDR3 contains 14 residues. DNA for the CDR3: TGTGCCAGCTCCCCAGGCGGGGGGAGGGCTGAAGCTTTCTTT. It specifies CASSPGGGRAEAFF.

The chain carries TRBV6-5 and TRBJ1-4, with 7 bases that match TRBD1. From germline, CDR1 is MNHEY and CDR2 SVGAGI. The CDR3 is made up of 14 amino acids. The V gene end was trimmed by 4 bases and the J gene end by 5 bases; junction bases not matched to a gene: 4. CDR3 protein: CASSFDRENEKLFF. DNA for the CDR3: TGTGCCAGCAGTTTCGACAGGGAGAATGAAAAACTGTTTTTT.

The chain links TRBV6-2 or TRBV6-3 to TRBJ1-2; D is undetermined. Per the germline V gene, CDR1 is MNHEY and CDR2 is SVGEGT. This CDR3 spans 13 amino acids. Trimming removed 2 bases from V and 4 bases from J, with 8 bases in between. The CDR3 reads CASSYHAAYGYTF. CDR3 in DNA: TGTGCCAGCAGTTACCATGCGGCCTATGGCTACACCTTC.

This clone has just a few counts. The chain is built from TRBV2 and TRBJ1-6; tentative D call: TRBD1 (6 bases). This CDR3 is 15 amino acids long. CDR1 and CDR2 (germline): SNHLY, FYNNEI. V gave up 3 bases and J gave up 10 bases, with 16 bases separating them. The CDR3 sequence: CASSDGGAIGSPLHF. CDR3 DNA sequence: TGTGCCAGCAGTGATGGGGGCGCGATCGGCTCACCCCTCCACTTT.

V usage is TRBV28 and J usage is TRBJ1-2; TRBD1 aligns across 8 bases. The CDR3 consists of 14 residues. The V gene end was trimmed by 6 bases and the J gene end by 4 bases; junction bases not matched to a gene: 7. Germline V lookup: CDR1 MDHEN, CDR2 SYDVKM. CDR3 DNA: TGTGCCAGCAGGAGGACAGGGTCGGTCTATGGCTACACCTTC. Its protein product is CASRRTGSVYGYTF.

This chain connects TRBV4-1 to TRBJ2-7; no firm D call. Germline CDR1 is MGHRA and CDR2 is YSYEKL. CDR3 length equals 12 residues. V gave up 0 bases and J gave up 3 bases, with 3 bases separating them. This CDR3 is CASSQDIYEQYF. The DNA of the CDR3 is TGCGCCAGCAGCCAAGATATCTACGAGCAGTACTTC.

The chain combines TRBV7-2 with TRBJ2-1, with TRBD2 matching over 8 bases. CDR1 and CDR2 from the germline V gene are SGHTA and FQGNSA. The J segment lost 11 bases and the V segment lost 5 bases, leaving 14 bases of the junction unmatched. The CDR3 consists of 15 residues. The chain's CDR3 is CASSLTSGGSSQQFF. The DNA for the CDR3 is TGTGCCAGCAGCCTAACGAGCGGGGGCAGCTCTCAGCAGTTCTTC.

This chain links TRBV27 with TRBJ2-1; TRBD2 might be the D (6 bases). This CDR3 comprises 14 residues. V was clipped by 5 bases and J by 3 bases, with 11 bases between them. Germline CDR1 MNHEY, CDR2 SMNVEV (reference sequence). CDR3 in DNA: TGTGCCAGCAGTCTTTGGGGGGACTACAATGAGCAGTTCTTC. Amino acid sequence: CASSLWGDYNEQFF.

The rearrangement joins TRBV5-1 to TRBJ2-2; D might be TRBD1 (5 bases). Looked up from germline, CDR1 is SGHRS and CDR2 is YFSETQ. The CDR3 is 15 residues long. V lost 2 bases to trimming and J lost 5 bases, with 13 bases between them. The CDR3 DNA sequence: TGCGCCAGCAGCTTCGAAGGGGCAGGTACCGGGGAGCTGTTTTTT. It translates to CASSFEGAGTGELFF.

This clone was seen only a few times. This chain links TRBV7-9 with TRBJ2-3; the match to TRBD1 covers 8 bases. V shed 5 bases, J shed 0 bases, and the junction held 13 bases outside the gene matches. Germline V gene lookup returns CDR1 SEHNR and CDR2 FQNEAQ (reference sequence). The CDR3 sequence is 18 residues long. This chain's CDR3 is CASSTTNPDRASTDTQYF. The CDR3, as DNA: TGTGCCAGCAGCACGACAAACCCGGACAGGGCTAGCACAGATACGCAGTATTTT.